This paragraph covers one T cell receptor beta chain sequence. This table comes from immunoSEQ multiplex PCR, and its TCRdb copy is limited to in-frame clones, with some not included. The sample consists of some 34,000 clones, 72% of them appearing once. Germline assignment: CDR1 MNHNY and CDR2 SVGAGI (reference sequence). The CDR3 length is 14 residues. The ends were cut back, 0 bases at V and 5 bases at J, with 8 bases in the middle. The data derive from a study of radiotherapy plus CTLA-4 blockade in lung cancer. The TCR was taken from a human donor with non-small cell lung cancer who had stable disease on radiotherapy plus ipilimumab. The V and J genes are TRBV6-6 and TRBJ1-5; no firm D call. The source material was peripheral blood, sampled from a patient treated with radiotherapy plus ipilimumab. CDR3 residues: CASSYSGDYQPQHF. The CDR3 bases are TGTGCCAGCAGTTACTCCGGGGATTATCAGCCCCAGCATTTT.